The 32 T cell receptor beta chains listed next were all sequenced from one sample in a study of neoadjuvant nivolumab and ipilimumab in lung cancer. Clones were read by immunoSEQ multiplex PCR, and TCRdb kept only the in-frame ones, dropping some. The sample includes some 43,000 clones, roughly 90% seen only once; the top ten take under 4.5%. Sequencing was performed on blood, taken before neoadjuvant nivolumab, alone or with ipilimumab. The origin of the receptors is an adult with non-small cell lung cancer. Some clones in this sample may be carry-over from other donors' samples.

The V and J genes are TRBV29-1 and TRBJ1-2; D gene ambiguous. There are 11 residues in the CDR3. Germline V lookup: CDR1 SQVTM, CDR2 ANQGSEA. V lost 4 bases and J 5 bases, leaving 8 bases between the germline ends. The CDR3 DNA sequence: TGCAGCGTTGTGGTCTCGTATGGCTACACCTTC. Its translation is CSVVVSYGYTF.

The V and J genes are TRBV25-1 and TRBJ2-2; 10 bases are a match to TRBD2. In germline, CDR1 is MGHDK, CDR2 SYGVNS. V trimming: 3 bases; J trimming: 9 bases; junction bases outside the gene matches: 7. The CDR3 length is 15 residues. This CDR3 is CASSDPGTSERELFF. CDR3 DNA sequence: TGTGCCAGCAGTGATCCCGGGACTAGCGAAAGGGAGCTGTTTTTT.

The chain carries TRBV9 and TRBJ2-1; the D gene could be TRBD1 or TRBD2 (5 bases each). With 0 bases removed from V and 5 bases from J, the gap between germline ends came to 9 bases. The CDR3 totals 14 residues. CDR1 and CDR2 (germline): SGDLS, YYNGEE. The CDR3 DNA reads as TGTGCCAGCAGCGTAGGGCAGGGACACAATGAGCAGTTCTTC. It encodes CASSVGQGHNEQFF. The full variable domain, with the rest looked up from reference TRBV9 and TRBJ2-1, is DSGVTQTPKHLITATGQRVTLRCSPRSGDLSVYWYQQSLDQGLQFLIQYYNGEERAKGNILERFSAQQFPDLHSELNLSSLELGDSALYFCASSVGQGHNEQFFGPGTRLTVL.

The chain couples TRBV4-1 to TRBJ2-7, with D possibly being TRBD1 or TRBD2 (5 bases each). The germline V and J ends were trimmed by 0 bases and 4 bases, with 13 bases remaining between them. Germline V CDR1 and CDR2: MGHRA, YSYEKL. CDR3 length: 15 residues. This CDR3 reads CASSQDFDSGYEQYF. The CDR3 DNA follows: TGCGCCAGCAGCCAAGATTTCGACAGCGGTTACGAGCAGTACTTC.

The rearrangement links TRBV7-2 to TRBJ1-2, with D possibly matching TRBD1 (5 bases). V lost 4 bases and J 0 bases, leaving 15 bases between the germline ends. Germline values: CDR1 SGHTA, CDR2 FQGNSA. The CDR3 spans 16 residues. CDR3 nucleotide sequence: TGTGCCAGCAGCTCCCGGGCCGGGGCTCCTAACTATGGCTACACCTTC. Its protein is CASSSRAGAPNYGYTF.

The V gene is TRBV12-5, the J gene TRBJ2-2; D may be TRBD1 (6 bases). The CDR3 length is 15 residues. Germline CDR1 is LGHNT and CDR2 is FRNRAP. The ends were cut back, 6 bases at V and 6 bases at J, with 17 bases in the middle. In DNA form, the CDR3 reads TGTGCTAGTGGAGCCGGGACACACCCGGCCGGGGAGCTGTTTTTT. This translates into CASGAGTHPAGELFF.

The rearrangement links TRBV18 to TRBJ1-1; 8 nucleotides align to TRBD1. The CDR3 is 17 residues long. CDR1 is KGHSH, CDR2 LQKENI, per germline. The J segment lost 5 bases and the V segment lost 1 base, leaving 12 bases of the junction unmatched. CDR3 DNA: TGTGCCAGCTCACCACAGAATCAGGGGGCGCGTATAACTGAAGCTTTCTTT. This codes for CASSPQNQGARITEAFF.

The V and J genes are TRBV30 and TRBJ2-1; tentative D call: TRBD2 (6 bases). The CDR3 has 14 amino acids. CDR1 is GTSNPN, CDR2 SVGIG, per germline (reference sequence). V dropped 3 bases and J dropped 1 base, with 10 bases sitting between them. Here the CDR3 DNA reads TGTGCCTGGAGCGGGAGAGGTTCCTACAATGAGCAGTTCTTC. Its protein product is CAWSGRGSYNEQFF.

The rearrangement joins TRBV18 to TRBJ1-4; D gene uncertain. Germline V lookup: CDR1 KGHSH, CDR2 LQKENI. The CDR3 loop spans 13 amino acids. The V gene lost 6 bases and the J gene lost 5 bases, with 10 bases spanning the gap. The CDR3 is CASSRGSNEKLFF. The CDR3 DNA reads TGTGCCAGCTCTCGGGGAAGCAATGAAAAACTGTTTTTT.

This clone turned up a few times. The chain recombines TRBV6-5 with TRBJ1-2, with 9 nucleotides matching TRBD1. V shed 4 bases, J shed 2 bases, and the junction held 5 bases outside the gene matches. Germline-derived CDR1 and CDR2 are MNHEY and SVGAGI. This CDR3 contains 15 residues. Written as DNA, the CDR3 is TGTGCCAGCAGTTCCGGGACAGGGAGGAACTATGGCTACACCTTC. This encodes CASSSGTGRNYGYTF.

This chain connects TRBV6-5 to TRBJ2-7; 8 bases are a match to TRBD2. CDR1 is MNHEY, CDR2 SVGAGI, per germline. The length of the CDR3 is 15 residues. V lost 5 bases and J lost 1; bases outside the gene matches: 7. The CDR3 nucleotides are TGTGCCAGCAGTCCACTAGCGGTCGATTCCTACGAGCAGTACTTC. This translates into CASSPLAVDSYEQYF.

V usage is TRBV5-1 and J usage is TRBJ2-5, with D perhaps matching TRBD1 or TRBD2 (5 bases each). With 4 bases removed from V and 4 bases from J, the gap between germline ends came to 26 bases. Germline V lookup: CDR1 SGHRS, CDR2 YFSETQ. CDR3 length: 18 amino acids. This CDR3 reads CASSPGMGPEEARETQYF. For the CDR3, the DNA is TGCGCCAGCAGCCCGGGAATGGGACCTGAGGAAGCCCGAGAGACCCAGTACTTC.

The chain employs TRBV7-9 and TRBJ1-1, with D possibly TRBD1 on 5 matching bases. Germline CDR1 reads SEHNR; CDR2 reads FQNEAQ (reference sequence). V gave up 4 bases and J gave up 0 bases, with 12 bases separating them. The CDR3 runs 15 residues. The DNA for the CDR3 is TGTGCCAGCAGCTCAGGGAGTATAATGAACACTGAAGCTTTCTTT. Its protein product is CASSSGSIMNTEAFF.

The rearrangement uses TRBV7-3 and TRBJ2-2; 14 nucleotides align to TRBD2. Germline values: CDR1 SGHTA, CDR2 FQGTGA. The CDR3 has 16 amino acids. With 3 bases clipped from V and 4 bases from J, the junction kept 1 base outside the gene matches. The CDR3: CASSLGLAGVTGELFF. The CDR3 nucleotides are TGTGCCAGCAGCTTGGGACTAGCGGGAGTCACCGGGGAGCTGTTTTTT.

This chain joins TRBV5-1 and TRBJ2-1, with 7 bases identical to TRBD2. Germline CDR1 is SGHRS and CDR2 is YFSETQ. Germline trimming cut 0 bases from V and 9 bases from J; bases unmatched to any gene: 6. CDR3 length: 14 amino acids. Written as DNA, the CDR3 is TGCGCCAGCAGCTTGGGGGCGGGAGAGGGTGAGCAGTTCTTC. It codes for CASSLGAGEGEQFF.

This chain links TRBV29-1 with TRBJ1-2; D not resolved. CDR3 length: 10 residues. The V end lost 1 base, the J end lost 8 bases, and 5 bases lay between the germline ends. Per germline, CDR1 SQVTM and CDR2 ANQGSEA. CDR3 DNA: TGCAGCGTTGAAGCCAGCGGCTACACCTTC. Translated: CSVEASGYTF.

The table lists this clone with a few counts. V and J are TRBV11-2 and TRBJ1-2; D not resolved. V lost 5 bases and J 4 bases, leaving 11 bases between the germline ends. This CDR3 has 13 residues. Germline lookup yields CDR1 SGHAT and CDR2 FQNNGV. The CDR3 DNA reads TGTGCCAGCAGCACCAACCCTCTCTATGGCTACACCTTC. Protein: CASSTNPLYGYTF.

CDR3 sequence reads: CSVVTRSSYNEQFF. The CDR3, as DNA: TGCAGCGTAGTTACTAGAAGCTCCTACAATGAGCAGTTCTTC. The rearrangement links TRBV29-1 to TRBJ2-1; D may be TRBD2 (5 bases). The CDR3 sequence is 14 residues long. The germline CDR1 and CDR2 sequences are SQVTM and ANQGSEA. V was clipped by 6 bases and J by 0 bases, with 12 bases between them.

The chain joins TRBV30 to TRBJ1-4; D not resolved. From germline, CDR1 is GTSNPN and CDR2 SVGIG (reference sequence). The CDR3 runs to 14 residues. V was cut by 0 bases and J by 7 bases, with 12 bases left in between. The CDR3 DNA is TGTGCCTGGAGTGTAGGGAAGGAGGTTGAAAAACTGTTTTTT. Protein sequence: CAWSVGKEVEKLFF. Drawing the rest from reference TRBV30 and TRBJ1-4, the complete variable domain is SQTIHQWPATLVQPVGSPLSLECTVEGTSNPNLYWYRQAAGRGLQLLFYSVGIGQISSEVPQNLSASRPQDRQFILSSKKLLLSDSGFYLCAWSVGKEVEKLFFGSGTQLSVL.

The genes are TRBV5-1 and TRBJ2-7; no definite D call. The CDR3 is made up of 14 amino acids. The V end was cut by 4 bases, the J end by 4 bases, with 15 bases between. The germline V gene encodes CDR1 SGHRS and CDR2 YFSETQ. DNA for the CDR3: TGCGCCAGCAGCCCTACCGGCACAGCGTACGAGCAGTACTTC. Translating it yields CASSPTGTAYEQYF.

This clone was counted only a few times. CDR3 protein: CASSDDKETQYF. The DNA for the CDR3 is TGTGCCAGCAGTGATGATAAGGAGACCCAGTACTTC. This rearrangement joins TRBV6-4 to TRBJ2-5; D remains unclear. V was trimmed by 3 bases and J by 5 bases, leaving 7 bases between them. Germline CDR1 is MRHNA and CDR2 is SNTAGT. This CDR3 spans 12 amino acids.

The rearrangement uses TRBV29-1 and TRBJ2-1, with 13 positions matching TRBD2. The CDR3 runs to 15 residues. Germline V lookup: CDR1 SQVTM, CDR2 ANQGSEA. Germline trimming cut 7 bases from V and 6 bases from J; bases unmatched to any gene: 9. DNA for the CDR3: TGCAGCGCCGAGACCGGGACTAGCGGGGTCAATGAGCAGTTCTTC. Protein product: CSAETGTSGVNEQFF.

The chain couples TRBV6-6 to TRBJ1-2, with D possibly being TRBD1 (6 bases). From germline, CDR1 is MNHNY and CDR2 SVGAGI (reference sequence). Trimming cost V 8 bases and J 4 bases, with 17 bases left between them. This CDR3 comprises 14 residues. The DNA for the CDR3 is TGTGCCAGCCTCTCCCGAGCGGGGGCCTATGGCTACACCTTC. Translated, it gives CASLSRAGAYGYTF.

V usage is TRBV5-4 and J usage is TRBJ2-5; D remains ambiguous. Germline CDR1 and CDR2: SGHNT and YYREEE (reference sequence). The V end was cut by 4 bases, the J end by 5 bases, with 12 bases between. There are 13 residues in the CDR3. Here the CDR3 DNA reads TGTGCCAGCAGCCCCCCTGGGGTGGAGACCCAGTACTTC. Protein sequence: CASSPPGVETQYF.

This rearrangement joins TRBV11-3 to TRBJ2-7, with 7 bases identical to TRBD1. The CDR3 runs 14 residues. After removal of 5 bases from V and 2 bases from J, the junction contained 6 bases not matched to a gene. Germline assignment: CDR1 SGHNT and CDR2 YENEEA. CDR3 DNA: TGTGCCAGCAGCATAGGGGGCCCGACCTACGAGCAGTACTTC. The encoded protein is CASSIGGPTYEQYF.

The chain has TRBV6-4 and TRBJ2-3, with 12 bases matching TRBD2. CDR3 length equals 16 residues. Germline values: CDR1 MRHNA, CDR2 SNTAGT. Trimming cost V 2 bases and J 0 bases; bases outside gene matches: 0. The CDR3 region is CASSDGTSGSTDTQYF. The CDR3 DNA reads as TGTGCCAGCAGTGACGGGACTAGCGGGAGCACAGATACGCAGTATTTT.

This chain uses TRBV30 with TRBJ1-5; D perhaps matches TRBD1 (5 bases). Trimming pared 0 bases from V and 2 bases from J, leaving 11 bases between. This CDR3 has 15 residues. The germline V gene has CDR1 GTSNPN and CDR2 SVGIG (reference sequence). The CDR3 DNA is TGTGCCTGGAGTGTCGCGGGAGGGGGCAATCAGCCCCAGCATTTT. Residues: CAWSVAGGGNQPQHF.

The rearrangement links TRBV30 to TRBJ2-1; 7 nucleotides line up with TRBD2. CDR1 GTSNPN and CDR2 SVGIG come from the germline V gene (reference sequence). The junction had 4 bases not matched to a gene; V was cut back by 5 bases and J by 0 bases. The CDR3 spans 14 residues. The CDR3 DNA follows: TGTGCCTGGGCCCGCGGGAGCTCCTACAATGAGCAGTTCTTC. Residues: CAWARGSSYNEQFF.

The chain carries TRBV19 and TRBJ2-3; 8 bases align to TRBD1. This CDR3 is 15 amino acids long. The junction had 6 bases not matched to a gene; V was cut back by 7 bases and J by 0 bases. Germline loops: CDR1 LNHDA, CDR2 SQIVND (reference sequence). The CDR3 DNA is TGTGCCAGTACCCCGACAGGGGTTAGCACAGATACGCAGTATTTT. Encoded protein: CASTPTGVSTDTQYF.

The rearrangement joins TRBV29-1 to TRBJ2-1; 10 bases fit TRBD2. The CDR3 runs 19 residues. Trimming took 4 bases from V and 4 from J; bases not matched to a gene: 19. Germline V gives CDR1 SQVTM, CDR2 ANQGSEA. DNA of the CDR3: TGCAGCGTTGTCGGTTTTGTCCTAGCGGGAGTGGGACGGTACAATGAGCAGTTCTTC. This sequence encodes CSVVGFVLAGVGRYNEQFF.

V usage is TRBV5-4 and J usage is TRBJ1-2; 9 nucleotides align to TRBD1. The germline gives CDR1 SGHNT, CDR2 YYREEE (reference sequence). The CDR3 is 16 residues long. J lost 2 bases, V lost 0 bases, and 5 bases had no gene match. CDR3 in DNA: TGTGCCAGCAGCTTGGACAGGGGGCAAGGGAACTATGGCTACACCTTC. This sequence encodes CASSLDRGQGNYGYTF. Together with reference TRBV5-4 and TRBJ1-2, the CDR3 gives the full variable domain: ETGVTQSPTHLIKTRGQQVTLRCSSQSGHNTVSWYQQALGQGPQFIFQYYREEENGRGNFPPRFSGLQFPNYSSELNVNALELDDSALYLCASSLDRGQGNYGYTFGSGTRLTVV.

The V and J genes are TRBV7-2 and TRBJ1-5; a possible D gene is TRBD1 (6 bases). The CDR3 contains 16 residues. The V end lost 1 base, the J end lost 2 bases, and 12 bases lay between the germline ends. CDR1 is SGHTA, CDR2 FQGNSA, per germline. The CDR3 DNA reads as TGTGCCAGCAGCTTAGAGATGCCAGGGGGCAATCAGCCCCAGCATTTT. Residues: CASSLEMPGGNQPQHF.